The T cell receptor beta chain described here comes from a study of blood T cell repertoires in COVID-19. As for the study in general: Sample material is recorded as cDNA or gDNA derived from T cells, B-cell-depleted T cells, or PBMCs.

Trimming stripped 6 bases from V and 0 bases from J, with 7 bases between. Germline V CDR1 and CDR2: MDHEN, SYDVKM. The CDR3 has 13 residues. The data were produced by immunoSEQ multiplex PCR, yet TCRdb's version contains in-frame clones alone and is incomplete. The table lists roughly 70,000 clones, about 90% of them singletons. The chain joins TRBV28 to TRBJ2-3; D not resolved. This TCR derives from a human donor with active COVID-19. The donor label of this sample is uncertain. The specimen was peripheral blood. CDR3 residues: CASRTYSTDTQYF. The CDR3 nucleotides read TGTGCCAGCAGAACATACAGCACAGATACGCAGTATTTT. The whole variable domain, remainder taken from reference TRBV28 and TRBJ2-3, is DVKVTQSSRYLVKRTGEKVFLECVQDMDHENMFWYRQDPGLGLRLIYFSYDVKMKEKGDIPEGYSVSREKKERFSLILESASTNQTSMYLCASRTYSTDTQYFGPGTRLTVL.